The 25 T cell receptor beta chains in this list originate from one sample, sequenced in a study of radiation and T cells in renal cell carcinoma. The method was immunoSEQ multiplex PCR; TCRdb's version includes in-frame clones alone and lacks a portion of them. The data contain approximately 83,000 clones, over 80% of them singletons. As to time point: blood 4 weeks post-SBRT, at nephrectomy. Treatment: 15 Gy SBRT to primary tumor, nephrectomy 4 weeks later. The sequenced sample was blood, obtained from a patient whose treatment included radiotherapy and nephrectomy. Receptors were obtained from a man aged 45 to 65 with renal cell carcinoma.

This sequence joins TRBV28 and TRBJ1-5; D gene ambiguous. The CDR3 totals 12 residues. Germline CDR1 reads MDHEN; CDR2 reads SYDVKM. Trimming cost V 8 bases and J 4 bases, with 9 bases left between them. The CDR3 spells CASRGPNQPQHF. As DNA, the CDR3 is TGTGCCAGCCGTGGTCCGAATCAGCCCCAGCATTTT.

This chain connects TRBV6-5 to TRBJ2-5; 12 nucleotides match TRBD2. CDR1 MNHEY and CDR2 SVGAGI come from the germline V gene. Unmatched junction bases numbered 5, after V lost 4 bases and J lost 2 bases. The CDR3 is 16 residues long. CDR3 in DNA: TGTGCCAGCAGTTCCAGGACTAGCGGGAAACAAGAGACCCAGTACTTC. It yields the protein CASSSRTSGKQETQYF.

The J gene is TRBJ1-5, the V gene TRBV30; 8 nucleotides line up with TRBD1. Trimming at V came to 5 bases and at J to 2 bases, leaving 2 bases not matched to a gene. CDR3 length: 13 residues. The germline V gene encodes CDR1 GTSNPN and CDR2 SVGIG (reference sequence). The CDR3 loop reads CAWEGQGNQPQHF. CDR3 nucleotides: TGTGCCTGGGAGGGACAGGGCAATCAGCCCCAGCATTTT.

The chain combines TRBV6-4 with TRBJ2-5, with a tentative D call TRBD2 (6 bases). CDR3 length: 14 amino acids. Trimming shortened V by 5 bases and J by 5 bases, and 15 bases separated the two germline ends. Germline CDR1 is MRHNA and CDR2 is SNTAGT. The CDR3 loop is CASSQDGSSETQYF. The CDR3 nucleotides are TGTGCCAGCAGTCAAGACGGGAGTAGTGAGACCCAGTACTTC.

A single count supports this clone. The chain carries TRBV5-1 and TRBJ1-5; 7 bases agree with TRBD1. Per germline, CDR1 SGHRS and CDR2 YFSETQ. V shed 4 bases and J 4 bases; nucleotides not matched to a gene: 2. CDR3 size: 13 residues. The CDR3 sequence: CASSPGGNQPQHF. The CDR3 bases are TGCGCCAGCAGCCCAGGGGGTAATCAGCCCCAGCATTTT. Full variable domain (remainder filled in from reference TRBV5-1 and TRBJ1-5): KAGVTQTPRYLIKTRGQQVTLSCSPISGHRSVSWYQQTPGQGLQFLFEYFSETQRNKGNFPGRFSGRQFSNSRSEMNVSTLELGDSALYLCASSPGGNQPQHFGDGTRLSIL.

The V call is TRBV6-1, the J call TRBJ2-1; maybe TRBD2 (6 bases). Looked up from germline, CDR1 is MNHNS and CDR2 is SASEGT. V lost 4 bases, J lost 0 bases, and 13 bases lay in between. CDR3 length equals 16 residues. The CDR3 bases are TGTGCCAGCAGTGGATCCCTAGCGAACTCCTACAATGAGCAGTTCTTC. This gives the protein CASSGSLANSYNEQFF.

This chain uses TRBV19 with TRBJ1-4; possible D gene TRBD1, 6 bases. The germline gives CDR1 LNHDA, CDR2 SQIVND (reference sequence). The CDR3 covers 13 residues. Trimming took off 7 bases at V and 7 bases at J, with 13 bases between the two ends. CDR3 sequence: CASNRDTSEKLFF. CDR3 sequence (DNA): TGTGCCAGTAACCGGGACACGAGTGAAAAACTGTTTTTT.

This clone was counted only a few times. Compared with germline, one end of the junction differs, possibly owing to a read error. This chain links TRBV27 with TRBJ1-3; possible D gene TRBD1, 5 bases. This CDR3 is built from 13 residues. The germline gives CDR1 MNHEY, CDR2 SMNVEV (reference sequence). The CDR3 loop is CASRLSAGHTIYF. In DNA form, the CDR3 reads TGTGCCAGCAGATTATCCGCAGGGCACACCATATATTTT.

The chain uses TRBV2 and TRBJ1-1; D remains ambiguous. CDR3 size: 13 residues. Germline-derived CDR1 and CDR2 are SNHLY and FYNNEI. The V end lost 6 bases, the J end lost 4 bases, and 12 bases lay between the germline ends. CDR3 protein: CASRTTWSTEAFF. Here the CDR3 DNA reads TGTGCCAGCAGAACTACATGGAGCACTGAAGCTTTCTTT.

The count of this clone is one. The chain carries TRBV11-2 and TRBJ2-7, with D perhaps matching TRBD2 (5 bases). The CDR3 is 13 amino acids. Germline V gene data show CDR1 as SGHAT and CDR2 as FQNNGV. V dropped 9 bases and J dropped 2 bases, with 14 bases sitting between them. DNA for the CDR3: TGTGCCAGTAATGGACTCTCTCCCTACGAGCAGTACTTC. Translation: CASNGLSPYEQYF. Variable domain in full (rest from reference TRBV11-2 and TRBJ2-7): EAGVAQSPRYKIIEKRQSVAFWCNPISGHATLYWYQQILGQGPKLLIQFQNNGVVDDSQLPKDRFSAERLKGVDSTLKIQPAKLEDSAVYLCASNGLSPYEQYFGPGTRLTVT.

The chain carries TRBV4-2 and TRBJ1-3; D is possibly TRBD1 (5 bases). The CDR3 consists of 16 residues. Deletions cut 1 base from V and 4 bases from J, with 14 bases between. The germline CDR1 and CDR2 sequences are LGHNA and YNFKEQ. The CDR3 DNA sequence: TGTGCCAGCAGCCAAGGAGGAACAGGAAAGGGAAACACCATATATTTT. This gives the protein CASSQGGTGKGNTIYF.

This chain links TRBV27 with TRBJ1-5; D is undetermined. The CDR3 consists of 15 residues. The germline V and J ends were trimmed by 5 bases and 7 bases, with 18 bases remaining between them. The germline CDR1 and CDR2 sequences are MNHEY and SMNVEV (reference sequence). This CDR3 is CASSPRIGRWQPQHF. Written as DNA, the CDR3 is TGTGCCAGCAGTCCAAGGATAGGGCGGTGGCAGCCCCAGCATTTT.

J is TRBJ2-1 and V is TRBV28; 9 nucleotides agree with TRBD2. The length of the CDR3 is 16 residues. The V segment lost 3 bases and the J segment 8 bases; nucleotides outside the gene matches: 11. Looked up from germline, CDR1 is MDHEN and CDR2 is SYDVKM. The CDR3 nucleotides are TGTGCCAGCAGTTTTGCTAGCGGGAATTTGGGGGATGAGCAGTTCTTC. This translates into CASSFASGNLGDEQFF.

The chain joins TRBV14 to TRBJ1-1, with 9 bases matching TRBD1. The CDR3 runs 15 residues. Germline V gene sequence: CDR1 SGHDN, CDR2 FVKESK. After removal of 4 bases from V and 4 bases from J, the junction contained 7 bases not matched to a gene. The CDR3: CASSRKQGALTEAFF. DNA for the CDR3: TGTGCCAGCAGCCGCAAACAGGGGGCCCTCACTGAAGCTTTCTTT. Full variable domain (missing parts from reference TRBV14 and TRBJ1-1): EAGVTQFPSHSVIEKGQTVTLRCDPISGHDNLYWYRRVMGKEIKFLLHFVKESKQDESGMPNNRFLAERTGGTYSTLKVQPAELEDSGVYFCASSRKQGALTEAFFGQGTRLTVV.

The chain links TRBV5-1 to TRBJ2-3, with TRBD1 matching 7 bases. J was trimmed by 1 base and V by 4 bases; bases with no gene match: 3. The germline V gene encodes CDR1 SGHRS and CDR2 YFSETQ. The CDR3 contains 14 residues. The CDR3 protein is CASSITGGTDTQYF. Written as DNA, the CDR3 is TGCGCCAGCAGCATAACAGGGGGCACAGATACGCAGTATTTT. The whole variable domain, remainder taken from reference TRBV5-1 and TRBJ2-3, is KAGVTQTPRYLIKTRGQQVTLSCSPISGHRSVSWYQQTPGQGLQFLFEYFSETQRNKGNFPGRFSGRQFSNSRSEMNVSTLELGDSALYLCASSITGGTDTQYFGPGTRLTVL.

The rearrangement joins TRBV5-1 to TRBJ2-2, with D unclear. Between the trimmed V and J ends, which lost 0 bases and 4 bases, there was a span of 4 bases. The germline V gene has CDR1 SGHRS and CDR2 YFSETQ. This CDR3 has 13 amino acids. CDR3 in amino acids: CASSLGATGELFF. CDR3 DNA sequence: TGCGCCAGCAGCTTGGGGGCCACCGGGGAGCTGTTTTTT.

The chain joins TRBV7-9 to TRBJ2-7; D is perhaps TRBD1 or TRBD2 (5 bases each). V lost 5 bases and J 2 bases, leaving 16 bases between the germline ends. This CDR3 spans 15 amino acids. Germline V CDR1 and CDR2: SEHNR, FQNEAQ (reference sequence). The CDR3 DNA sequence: TGTGCCAGCAGCGGGGGTCGGGACGGGACCTACGAGCAGTACTTC. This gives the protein CASSGGRDGTYEQYF.

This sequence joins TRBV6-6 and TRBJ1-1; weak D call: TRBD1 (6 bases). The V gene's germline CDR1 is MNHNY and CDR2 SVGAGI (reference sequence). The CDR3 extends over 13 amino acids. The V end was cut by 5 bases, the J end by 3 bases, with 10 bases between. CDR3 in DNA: TGTGCCAGCAGTCGGGACACAGACACTGAAGCTTTCTTT. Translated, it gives CASSRDTDTEAFF.

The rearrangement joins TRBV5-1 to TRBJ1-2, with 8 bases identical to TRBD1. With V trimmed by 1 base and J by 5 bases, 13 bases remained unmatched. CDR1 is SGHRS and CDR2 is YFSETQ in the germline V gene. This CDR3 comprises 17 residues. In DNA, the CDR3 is TGCGCCAGCAGCTTGAGGACCGCCCCGGGACAGGCTTATGGCTACACCTTC. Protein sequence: CASSLRTAPGQAYGYTF.

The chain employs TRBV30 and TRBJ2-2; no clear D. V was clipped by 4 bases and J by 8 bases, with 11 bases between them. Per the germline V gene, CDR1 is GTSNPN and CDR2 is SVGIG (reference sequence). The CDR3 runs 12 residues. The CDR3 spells CAWTRVAGELFF. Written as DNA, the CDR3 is TGTGCCTGGACCCGGGTAGCTGGGGAGCTGTTTTTT.

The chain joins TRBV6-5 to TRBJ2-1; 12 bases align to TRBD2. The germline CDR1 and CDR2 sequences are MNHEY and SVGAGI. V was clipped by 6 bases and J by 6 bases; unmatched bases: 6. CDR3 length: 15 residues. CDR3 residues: CASSRRTSGINEQFF. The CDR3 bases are TGTGCCAGCAGCCGACGGACTAGCGGGATCAATGAGCAGTTCTTC.

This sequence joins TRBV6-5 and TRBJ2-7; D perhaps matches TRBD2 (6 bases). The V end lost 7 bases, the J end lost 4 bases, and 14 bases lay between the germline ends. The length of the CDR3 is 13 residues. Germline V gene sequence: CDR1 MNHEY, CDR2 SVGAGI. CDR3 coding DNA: TGTGCCAGCACTAATAACGGGGGTTACGAGCAGTACTTC. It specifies CASTNNGGYEQYF.

CDR3 region: CASSLATDTQYF. The DNA of the CDR3 is TGCGCCAGCAGCTTGGCCACAGATACGCAGTATTTT. The V gene is TRBV5-1, the J gene TRBJ2-3; D not resolved. This CDR3 comprises 12 residues. V was pared by 0 bases and J by 2 bases, with 1 base between. Germline V gene data show CDR1 as SGHRS and CDR2 as YFSETQ.

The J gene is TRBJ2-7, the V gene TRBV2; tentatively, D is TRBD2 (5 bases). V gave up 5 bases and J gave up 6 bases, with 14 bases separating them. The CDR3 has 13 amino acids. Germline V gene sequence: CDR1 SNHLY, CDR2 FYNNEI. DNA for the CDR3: TGTGCCAGCAGTATCTGGGAGAGATCCGAGCAGTACTTC. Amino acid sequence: CASSIWERSEQYF.

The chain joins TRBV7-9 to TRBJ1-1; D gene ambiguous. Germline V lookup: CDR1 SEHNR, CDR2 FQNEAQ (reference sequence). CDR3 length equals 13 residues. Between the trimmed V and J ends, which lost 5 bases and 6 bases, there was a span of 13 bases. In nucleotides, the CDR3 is TGTGCCAGCAGCCGGGAATTGGACGCTGAAGCTTTCTTT. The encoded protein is CASSRELDAEAFF.